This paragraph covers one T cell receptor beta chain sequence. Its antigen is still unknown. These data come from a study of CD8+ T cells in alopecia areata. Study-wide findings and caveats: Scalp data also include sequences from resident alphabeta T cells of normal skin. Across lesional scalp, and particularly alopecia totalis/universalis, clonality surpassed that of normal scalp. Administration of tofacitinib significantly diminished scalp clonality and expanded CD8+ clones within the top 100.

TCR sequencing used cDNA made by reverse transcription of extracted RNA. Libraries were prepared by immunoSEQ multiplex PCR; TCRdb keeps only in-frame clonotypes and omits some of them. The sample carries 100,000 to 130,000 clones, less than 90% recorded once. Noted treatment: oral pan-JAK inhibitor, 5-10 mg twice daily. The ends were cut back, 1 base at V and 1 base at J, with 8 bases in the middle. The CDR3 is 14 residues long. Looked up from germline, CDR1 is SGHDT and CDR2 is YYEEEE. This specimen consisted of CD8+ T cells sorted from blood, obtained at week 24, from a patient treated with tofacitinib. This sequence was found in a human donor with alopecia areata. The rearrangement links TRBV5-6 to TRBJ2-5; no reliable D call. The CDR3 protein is CASSLTSFQETQYF. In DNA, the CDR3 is TGTGCCAGCAGCTTGACAAGCTTCCAAGAGACCCAGTACTTC.